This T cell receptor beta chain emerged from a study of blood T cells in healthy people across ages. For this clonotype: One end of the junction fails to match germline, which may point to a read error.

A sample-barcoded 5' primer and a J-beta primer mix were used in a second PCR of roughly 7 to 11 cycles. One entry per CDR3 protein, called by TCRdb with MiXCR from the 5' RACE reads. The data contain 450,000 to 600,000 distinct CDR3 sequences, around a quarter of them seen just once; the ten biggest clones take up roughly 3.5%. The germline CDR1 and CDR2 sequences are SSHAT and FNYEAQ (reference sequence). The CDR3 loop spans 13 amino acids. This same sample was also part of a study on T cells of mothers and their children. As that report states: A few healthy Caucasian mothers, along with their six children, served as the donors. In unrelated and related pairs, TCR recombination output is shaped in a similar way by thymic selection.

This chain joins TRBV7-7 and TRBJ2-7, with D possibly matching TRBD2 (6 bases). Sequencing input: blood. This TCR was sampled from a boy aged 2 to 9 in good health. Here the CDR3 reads CASSLAVGNEQYF. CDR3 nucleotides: TGTGCTAGCAGCTTAGCGGTGGGTAACGAGCAGTACTTC.